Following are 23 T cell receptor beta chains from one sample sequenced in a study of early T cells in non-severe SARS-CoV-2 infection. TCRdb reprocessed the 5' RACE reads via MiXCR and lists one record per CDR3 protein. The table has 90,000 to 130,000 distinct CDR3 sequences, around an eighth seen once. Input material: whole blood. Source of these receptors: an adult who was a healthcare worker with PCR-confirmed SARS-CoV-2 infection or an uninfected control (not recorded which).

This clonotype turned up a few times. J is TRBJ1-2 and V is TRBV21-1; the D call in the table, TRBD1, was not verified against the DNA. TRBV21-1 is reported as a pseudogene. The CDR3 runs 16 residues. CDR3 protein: CASSRLSLGGLWGYTF. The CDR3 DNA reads TGTGCCAGCAGCCGCCTCAGTCTCGGGGGGCTTTGGGGCTACACCTTC.

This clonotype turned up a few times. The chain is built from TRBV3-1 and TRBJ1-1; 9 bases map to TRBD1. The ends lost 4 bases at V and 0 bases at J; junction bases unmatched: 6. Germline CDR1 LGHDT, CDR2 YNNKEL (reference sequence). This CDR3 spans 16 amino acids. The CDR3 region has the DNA TGTGCCAGCAGCCCGGACAGGGGCTTCATGAACACTGAAGCTTTCTTT. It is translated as CASSPDRGFMNTEAFF.

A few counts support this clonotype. The CDR3 region is CASSLGYTYEQYF. The CDR3 nucleotides read TGTGCCAGCAGCCTGGGCTACACGTACGAGCAGTACTTC. This rearrangement joins TRBV27 to TRBJ2-7, with D hard to call. The CDR3 is made up of 13 amino acids. V was cut by 6 bases and J by 4 bases, with 13 bases left in between. Germline V lookup: CDR1 MNHEY, CDR2 SMNVEV (reference sequence).

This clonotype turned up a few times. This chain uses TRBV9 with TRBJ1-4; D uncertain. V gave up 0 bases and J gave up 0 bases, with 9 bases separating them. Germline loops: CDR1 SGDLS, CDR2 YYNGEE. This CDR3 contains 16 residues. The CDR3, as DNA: TGTGCCAGCAGCGTAGGGGCAGCTGCAACTAATGAAAAACTGTTTTTT. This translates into CASSVGAAATNEKLFF.

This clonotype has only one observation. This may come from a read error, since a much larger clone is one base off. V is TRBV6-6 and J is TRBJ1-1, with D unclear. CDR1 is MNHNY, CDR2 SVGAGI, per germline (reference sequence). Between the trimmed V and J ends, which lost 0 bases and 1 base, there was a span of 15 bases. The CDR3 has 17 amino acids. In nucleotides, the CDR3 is TGTGCCAGCAGTTACTCGATATTCGACACCTCGAACACTGAAGCTTTCTTT. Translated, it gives CASSYSIFDTSNTEAFF.

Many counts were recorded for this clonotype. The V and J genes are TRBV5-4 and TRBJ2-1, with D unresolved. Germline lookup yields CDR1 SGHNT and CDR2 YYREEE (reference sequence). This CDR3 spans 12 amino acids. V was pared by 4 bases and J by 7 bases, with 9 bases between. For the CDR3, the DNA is TGTGCCAGCAGCGTCCGGAGAAATGAGCAGTTCTTC. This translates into CASSVRRNEQFF.

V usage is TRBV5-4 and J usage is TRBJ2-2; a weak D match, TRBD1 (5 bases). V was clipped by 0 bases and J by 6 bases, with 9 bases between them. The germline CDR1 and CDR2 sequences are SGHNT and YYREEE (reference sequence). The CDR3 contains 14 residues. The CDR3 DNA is TGTGCCAGCAGCTTGGGACAGCCTGCCGGGGAGCTGTTTTTT. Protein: CASSLGQPAGELFF.

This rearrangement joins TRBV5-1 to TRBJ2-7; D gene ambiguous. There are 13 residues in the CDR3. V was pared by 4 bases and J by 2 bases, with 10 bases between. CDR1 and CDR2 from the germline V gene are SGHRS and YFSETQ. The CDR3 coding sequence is TGCGCCAGCAGCCCGAATGCCGCCTACGAGCAGTACTTC. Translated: CASSPNAAYEQYF.

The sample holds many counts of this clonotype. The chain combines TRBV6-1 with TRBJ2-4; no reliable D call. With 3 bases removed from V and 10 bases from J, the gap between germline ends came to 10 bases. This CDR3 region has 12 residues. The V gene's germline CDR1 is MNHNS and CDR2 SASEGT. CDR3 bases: TGTGCCAGCAGTGATCAGGTCGATATTCAGTACTTC. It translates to CASSDQVDIQYF.

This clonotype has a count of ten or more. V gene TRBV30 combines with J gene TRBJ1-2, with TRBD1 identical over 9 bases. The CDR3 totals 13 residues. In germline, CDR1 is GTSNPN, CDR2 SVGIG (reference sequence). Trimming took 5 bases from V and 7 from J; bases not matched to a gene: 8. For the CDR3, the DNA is TGTGCCTGGTCCGGGACAGGGTATGTTGGCTACACCTTC. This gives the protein CAWSGTGYVGYTF.

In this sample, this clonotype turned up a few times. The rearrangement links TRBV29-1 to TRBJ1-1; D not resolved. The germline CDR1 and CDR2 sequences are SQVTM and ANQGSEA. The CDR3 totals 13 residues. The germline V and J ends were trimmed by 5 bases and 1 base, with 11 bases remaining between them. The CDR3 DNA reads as TGCAGCGTTCGAAAGGGCCGGAACACTGAAGCTTTCTTT. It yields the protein CSVRKGRNTEAFF.

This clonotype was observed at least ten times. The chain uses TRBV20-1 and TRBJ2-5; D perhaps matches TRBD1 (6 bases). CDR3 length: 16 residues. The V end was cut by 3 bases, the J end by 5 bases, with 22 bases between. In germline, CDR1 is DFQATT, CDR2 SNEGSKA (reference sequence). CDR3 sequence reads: CSASSPAGPRGETQYF. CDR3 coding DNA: TGCAGTGCTAGTAGTCCGGCGGGCCCTAGGGGGGAGACCCAGTACTTC.

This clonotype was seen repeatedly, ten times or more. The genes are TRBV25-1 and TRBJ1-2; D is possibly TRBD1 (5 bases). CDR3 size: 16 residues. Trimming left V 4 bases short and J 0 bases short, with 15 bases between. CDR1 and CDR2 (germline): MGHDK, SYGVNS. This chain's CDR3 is CASSVPRDPANYGYTF. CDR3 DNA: TGTGCCAGCAGTGTCCCTCGGGACCCAGCTAACTATGGCTACACCTTC.

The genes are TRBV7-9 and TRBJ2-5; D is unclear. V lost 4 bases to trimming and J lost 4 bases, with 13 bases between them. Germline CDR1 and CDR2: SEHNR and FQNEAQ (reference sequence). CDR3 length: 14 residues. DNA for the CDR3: TGTGCCAGCAGCTCCCCCTGGGGTACAGAGACCCAGTACTTC. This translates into CASSSPWGTETQYF.

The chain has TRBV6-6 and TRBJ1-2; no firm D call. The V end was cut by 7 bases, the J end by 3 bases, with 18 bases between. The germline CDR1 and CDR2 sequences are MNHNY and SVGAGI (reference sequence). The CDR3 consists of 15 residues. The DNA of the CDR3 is TGTGCCAGCAAGGTGCCAGACCGCTCCGACTATGGCTACACCTTC. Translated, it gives CASKVPDRSDYGYTF.

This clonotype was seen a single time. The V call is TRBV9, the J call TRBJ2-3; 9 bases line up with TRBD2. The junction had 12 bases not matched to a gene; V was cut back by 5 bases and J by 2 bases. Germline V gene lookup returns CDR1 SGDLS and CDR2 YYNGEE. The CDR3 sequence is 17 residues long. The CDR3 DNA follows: TGTGCCAGCAGTCATCCCGATGCGGGGGGGTCCACAGATACGCAGTATTTT. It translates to CASSHPDAGGSTDTQYF.

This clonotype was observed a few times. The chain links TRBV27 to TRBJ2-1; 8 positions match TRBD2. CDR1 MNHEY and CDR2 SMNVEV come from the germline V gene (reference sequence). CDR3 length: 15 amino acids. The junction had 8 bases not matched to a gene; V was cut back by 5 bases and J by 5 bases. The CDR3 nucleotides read TGTGCCAGCAGTCGGTGGCGGGGGGAGAACAATGAGCAGTTCTTC. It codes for CASSRWRGENNEQFF.

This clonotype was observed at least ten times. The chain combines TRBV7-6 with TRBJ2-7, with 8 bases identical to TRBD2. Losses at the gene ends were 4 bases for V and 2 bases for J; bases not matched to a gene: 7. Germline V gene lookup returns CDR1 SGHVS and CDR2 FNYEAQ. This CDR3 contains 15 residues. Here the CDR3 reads CASSSRDSGAYEQYF. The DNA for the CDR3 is TGTGCCAGCAGCTCCCGTGATAGCGGGGCCTACGAGCAGTACTTC.

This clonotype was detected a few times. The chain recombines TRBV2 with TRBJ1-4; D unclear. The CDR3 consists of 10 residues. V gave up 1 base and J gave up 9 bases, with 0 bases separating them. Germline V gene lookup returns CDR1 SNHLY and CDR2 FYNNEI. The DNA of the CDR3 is TGTGCCAGCAGTGAAGAAAAACTGTTTTTT. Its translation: CASSEEKLFF.

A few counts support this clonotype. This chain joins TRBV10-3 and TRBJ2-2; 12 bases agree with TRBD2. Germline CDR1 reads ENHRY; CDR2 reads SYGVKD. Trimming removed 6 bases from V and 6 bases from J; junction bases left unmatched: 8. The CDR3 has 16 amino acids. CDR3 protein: CAISRTSGKVAGELFF. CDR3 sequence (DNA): TGTGCCATCAGCAGGACTAGCGGGAAGGTGGCCGGGGAGCTGTTTTTT.

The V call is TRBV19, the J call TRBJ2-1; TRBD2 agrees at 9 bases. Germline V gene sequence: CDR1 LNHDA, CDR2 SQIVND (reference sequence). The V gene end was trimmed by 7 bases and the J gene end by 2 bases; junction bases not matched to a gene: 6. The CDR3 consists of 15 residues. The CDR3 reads CASTKRLAAYNEQFF. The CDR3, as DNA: TGTGCCAGTACTAAGAGACTAGCGGCCTACAATGAGCAGTTCTTC.

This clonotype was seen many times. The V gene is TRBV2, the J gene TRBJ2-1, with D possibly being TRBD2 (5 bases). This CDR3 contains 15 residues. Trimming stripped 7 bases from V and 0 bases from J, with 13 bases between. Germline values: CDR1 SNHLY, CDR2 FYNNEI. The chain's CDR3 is CASIERSTSYNEQFF. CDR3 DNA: TGTGCCAGCATTGAGCGGAGTACCTCCTACAATGAGCAGTTCTTC.

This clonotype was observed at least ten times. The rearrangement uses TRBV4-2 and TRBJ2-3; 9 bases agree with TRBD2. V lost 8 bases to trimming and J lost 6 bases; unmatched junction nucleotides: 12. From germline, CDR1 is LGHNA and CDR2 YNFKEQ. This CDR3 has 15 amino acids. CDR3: CASGRLAVDRDTQYF. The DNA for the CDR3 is TGTGCCAGCGGCAGACTAGCGGTCGACCGGGATACGCAGTATTTT.